These T cell receptor beta chains were read from a single sample in a study of shared clonotypes between healthy human individuals. Only in-frame clones appear in the TCRdb table, and some are missing; sequencing was by immunoSEQ multiplex PCR. In the table there are around 1.9 million clones, 80% to 95% of which are singletons. Sequenced: naive CD8+ T cells from PBMCs. Source of these receptors: a man younger than 35 in good health. Some clones in this sample may be carry-over from other donors' samples. Both conserved end residues are part of each CDR3. Fields, in order: D gene, J gene, V gene, clone size, CDR3 DNA, CDR3 protein. A D gene is named only where the DNA matches it firmly. Clone size is not always given. Where it is, it says once, few, many or a class for expanded clones.

d_gene: -; j_gene: TRBJ2-7; v_gene: TRBV5-6; abundance: -; CDR3nt: TGTGCCAGCAGCTGGGGACGGACTCTCTTGTACGAGCAGTACTTC; CDR3aa: CASSWGRTLLYEQYF
d_gene: TRBD2; j_gene: TRBJ2-7; v_gene: TRBV28; abundance: once; CDR3nt: TGTGCCAGCAGTTCCCCCCTGCTAGCGGGAGTCAGGACCTACGAGCAGTACTTC; CDR3aa: CASSSPLLAGVRTYEQYF
d_gene: TRBD2; j_gene: TRBJ2-1; v_gene: TRBV19; abundance: -; CDR3nt: TGTGCCAGTAAGGCTCTAGCGGGAGGATTGCGGAATGAGCAGTTCTTC; CDR3aa: CASKALAGGLRNEQFF
d_gene: -; j_gene: TRBJ1-2; v_gene: TRBV15; abundance: -; CDR3nt: TGTGCCACCAGCAGGGCGGGCAGGGAAAACTATGGCTACACCTTC; CDR3aa: CATSRAGRENYGYTF
d_gene: TRBD1; j_gene: TRBJ1-1; v_gene: TRBV2; abundance: -; CDR3nt: TGTGCCAGCAGCTCAGGGGGCGCGGAAATCAGGTTGACTGAAGCTTTCTTT; CDR3aa: CASSSGGAEIRLTEAFF
d_gene: TRBD1; j_gene: TRBJ1-1; v_gene: TRBV9; abundance: -; CDR3nt: TGTGCCAGCAGCGTGGACAGGGGGCTCCCGTTGGACACTGAAGCTTTCTTT; CDR3aa: CASSVDRGLPLDTEAFF
d_gene: -; j_gene: TRBJ2-7; v_gene: TRBV14; abundance: -; CDR3nt: TGTGCCAGCAGCCAAGAGAATTGGGTCAGGGAGGAGTTC; CDR3aa: CASSQENWVREEF
d_gene: -; j_gene: TRBJ1-6; v_gene: TRBV2; abundance: -; CDR3nt: TGTGCCAGCAGCCGCGATGCGGGGCGTAATTCACCCCTCCACTTT; CDR3aa: CASSRDAGRNSPLHF
d_gene: -; j_gene: TRBJ1-1; v_gene: TRBV14; abundance: -; CDR3nt: TGTGCCAGCAGCCAAGCGTTGACAGTGAACACTGAAGCTTTCTTT; CDR3aa: CASSQALTVNTEAFF
d_gene: TRBD1; j_gene: TRBJ2-3; v_gene: TRBV18; abundance: once; CDR3nt: TGTGCCAGCTCGGTAACGACAGGGTGGACAGATACGCAGTATTTT; CDR3aa: CASSVTTGWTDTQYF
d_gene: -; j_gene: TRBJ2-1; v_gene: TRBV4-1; abundance: -; CDR3nt: TGCGCCAGCAGCCTCTCCTTTGGGAGCTCCTACAATGAGCAGTTCTTC; CDR3aa: CASSLSFGSSYNEQFF
d_gene: -; j_gene: TRBJ2-2; v_gene: TRBV4-3; abundance: -; CDR3nt: TGCGCCAGCAGCCAGGGCCCCTACGGGAGTGCCGGGGAGCTGTTTTTT; CDR3aa: CASSQGPYGSAGELFF
d_gene: TRBD1; j_gene: TRBJ2-7; v_gene: TRBV5-8; abundance: -; CDR3nt: TGTGCCAGCAGCGGGGTCCGGACAGGTGCCTACGAGCAGTACTTC; CDR3aa: CASSGVRTGAYEQYF
d_gene: -; j_gene: TRBJ1-2; v_gene: TRBV19; abundance: -; CDR3nt: TGTGCCAGTAGTGCGCGTAGGACAGCGCTTAACTATGGCTACACCTTC; CDR3aa: CASSARRTALNYGYTF
d_gene: -; j_gene: TRBJ2-3; v_gene: TRBV6-6; abundance: -; CDR3nt: TGTGCCAGCAGTTGGCCCCCGGAGGATACGCAGTATTTT; CDR3aa: CASSWPPEDTQYF
d_gene: TRBD1; j_gene: TRBJ2-7; v_gene: TRBV28; abundance: -; CDR3nt: TGTGCCAGCAGTTTACGCGACAGGGGTTACGAGCAGTACTTC; CDR3aa: CASSLRDRGYEQYF
d_gene: TRBD1; j_gene: TRBJ2-5; v_gene: TRBV9; abundance: -; CDR3nt: TGTGCCAGCAGCGTAGCTAGGGGGCTCTCGTACCAAGAGACCCAGTACTTC; CDR3aa: CASSVARGLSYQETQYF
d_gene: -; j_gene: TRBJ1-3; v_gene: TRBV19; abundance: -; CDR3nt: TGTGCCAGTATGAGTTCTGGAAACACCATATATTTT; CDR3aa: CASMSSGNTIYF
d_gene: TRBD1; j_gene: TRBJ1-5; v_gene: TRBV5-1; abundance: -; CDR3nt: TGCGCCAGCAGCGTGAAGGGACAGGGAGGCAATCAGCCCCAGCATTTT; CDR3aa: CASSVKGQGGNQPQHF
d_gene: -; j_gene: TRBJ1-1; v_gene: TRBV15; abundance: -; CDR3nt: TGTGCCACCAGCAGCAGTGCGAACACTGAAGCTTTCTTT; CDR3aa: CATSSSANTEAFF
d_gene: -; j_gene: TRBJ1-2; v_gene: TRBV5-6; abundance: few; CDR3nt: TGTGCCAGCAGCTTAACCGGGACGGAGGTCTTGGGCTACACCTTC; CDR3aa: CASSLTGTEVLGYTF
d_gene: -; j_gene: TRBJ1-1; v_gene: TRBV28; abundance: -; CDR3nt: TGTGCCAGCCATGGCCCTTCTATTCAGGGGAGCACTGAAGCTTTCTTT; CDR3aa: CASHGPSIQGSTEAFF
d_gene: TRBD2; j_gene: TRBJ2-3; v_gene: TRBV27; abundance: -; CDR3nt: TGTGCCAGCAGTTTAGGGCTAGCGGGAGTAACAGATACGCAGTATTTT; CDR3aa: CASSLGLAGVTDTQYF
d_gene: TRBD1; j_gene: TRBJ2-5; v_gene: TRBV27; abundance: -; CDR3nt: TGTGCCAGCAGCCCGCTAACAGGGGGCCTGGGTGAGACCCAGTACTTC; CDR3aa: CASSPLTGGLGETQYF
d_gene: -; j_gene: TRBJ2-7; v_gene: TRBV27; abundance: -; CDR3nt: TGTGCCAGCAGTCCGGGTCTATCCTACGAGCAGTACTTC; CDR3aa: CASSPGLSYEQYF
d_gene: TRBD2; j_gene: TRBJ2-1; v_gene: TRBV29-1; abundance: -; CDR3nt: TGCAGCGTTGACGCGGGAGGCTCCTACAATGAGCAGTTCTTC; CDR3aa: CSVDAGGSYNEQFF
d_gene: -; j_gene: TRBJ1-2; v_gene: TRBV4-3; abundance: -; CDR3nt: TGCGCCAGCAGCCACCTCATCCCGGGAGGGGATATTATAGCTAACTATGGCTACACCTTC; CDR3aa: CASSHLIPGGDIIANYGYTF
d_gene: -; j_gene: TRBJ1-2; v_gene: TRBV27; abundance: -; CDR3nt: TGTGCCAGCAGTCCCCCCCAGGGTGGGGACTATGGCTACACCTTC; CDR3aa: CASSPPQGGDYGYTF
d_gene: -; j_gene: TRBJ2-2; v_gene: TRBV5-6; abundance: -; CDR3nt: TGTGCCAGCAGCTTGGGTTTTTTCAGTGAGACCGGGGAGCTGTTTTTT; CDR3aa: CASSLGFFSETGELFF
d_gene: -; j_gene: TRBJ1-1; v_gene: TRBV28; abundance: -; CDR3nt: TGTGCCAGCTCCCCGCCGGGGCGCACTGAAGCTTTCTTT; CDR3aa: CASSPPGRTEAFF
d_gene: -; j_gene: TRBJ2-7; v_gene: TRBV6-1; abundance: -; CDR3nt: TGTGCCAGCAGTGAAGCGTCAAGGGCCTACGAGCAGTACTTC; CDR3aa: CASSEASRAYEQYF
d_gene: -; j_gene: TRBJ2-7; v_gene: TRBV5-4; abundance: -; CDR3nt: TGTGCCAGCAGCTCTGAAACCTACGAGCAGTACTTC; CDR3aa: CASSSETYEQYF
d_gene: -; j_gene: TRBJ2-2; v_gene: TRBV28; abundance: -; CDR3nt: TGTGCCAGCAATCTAGCGAACACCGGGGAGCTGTTTTTT; CDR3aa: CASNLANTGELFF
d_gene: -; j_gene: TRBJ2-7; v_gene: TRBV7-3; abundance: -; CDR3nt: TGTGCCAGCAGCTTACATGCCGGAGCAAGCTACGAGCAGTACTTC; CDR3aa: CASSLHAGASYEQYF
d_gene: TRBD2; j_gene: TRBJ2-7; v_gene: TRBV10-2; abundance: -; CDR3nt: TGCGCCAGCAGTCCCCGGGGGGGGCCCTACTACGAGCAGTACTTC; CDR3aa: CASSPRGGPYYEQYF
d_gene: TRBD1; j_gene: TRBJ1-2; v_gene: TRBV6-5; abundance: -; CDR3nt: TGTGCCAGCGGCCTCGGGACAGGGGGCGCCGATGGCTACACCTTC; CDR3aa: CASGLGTGGADGYTF
d_gene: -; j_gene: TRBJ2-1; v_gene: TRBV7-9; abundance: -; CDR3nt: TGTGCCAGCAGCTTAACACTGTCCGGGGATGAGCAGTTCTTC; CDR3aa: CASSLTLSGDEQFF
d_gene: TRBD1; j_gene: TRBJ2-2; v_gene: TRBV10-3; abundance: -; CDR3nt: TGTGCCATCGGCGACAGGGGAACCAACACCGGGGAGCTGTTTTTT; CDR3aa: CAIGDRGTNTGELFF
d_gene: -; j_gene: TRBJ2-4; v_gene: TRBV27; abundance: -; CDR3nt: TGTGCCAGCAGTTTTTTGCCGGGATCGGCCAAAAACATTCAGTACTTC; CDR3aa: CASSFLPGSAKNIQYF
d_gene: -; j_gene: TRBJ2-1; v_gene: TRBV19; abundance: -; CDR3nt: TGTGCCAGTGCACCTGGGTGGATTTCCTACAATGAGCAGTTCTTC; CDR3aa: CASAPGWISYNEQFF
d_gene: -; j_gene: TRBJ2-3; v_gene: TRBV28; abundance: -; CDR3nt: TGTGCCAGCAACCCGCGGCAGGGGATGAGCGAAACAGATACGCAGTATTTT; CDR3aa: CASNPRQGMSETDTQYF
d_gene: -; j_gene: TRBJ2-2; v_gene: TRBV11-2; abundance: -; CDR3nt: TGTGCCAGCAGCTTAGATCTCAGGGATACGAACACCGGGGAGCTGTTTTTT; CDR3aa: CASSLDLRDTNTGELFF
d_gene: -; j_gene: TRBJ2-2; v_gene: TRBV4-1; abundance: once; CDR3nt: TGCGCCAGCACCCCAAAGGGGGGCCCCGGGGAGCTGTTTTTT; CDR3aa: CASTPKGGPGELFF
d_gene: -; j_gene: TRBJ2-2; v_gene: TRBV28; abundance: few; CDR3nt: TGTGCCAGCAGTCGCTACACCGGGGAGCTGTTTTTT; CDR3aa: CASSRYTGELFF
d_gene: TRBD2; j_gene: TRBJ2-7; v_gene: TRBV6-1; abundance: -; CDR3nt: TGTGCCGCCACTAGCGGAAGGTTCGCCGAGCAGTACTTC; CDR3aa: CAATSGRFAEQYF
d_gene: TRBD2; j_gene: TRBJ2-1; v_gene: TRBV14; abundance: -; CDR3nt: TGTGCCAGCAGCCAAGAGCCAGCGGGAGTATACAATGAGCAGTTCTTC; CDR3aa: CASSQEPAGVYNEQFF